A selection of T cell receptor beta chains follows, all from one sample in a study of cytomegalovirus exposure and HLA in healthy donors. The repertoire was sequenced with immunoSEQ multiplex PCR; TCRdb's copy has only in-frame clones and lacks some. In the table there are roughly 160,000 clones, around 77% of which are singletons. Sample: PBMCs. These receptors originate from a man between 45 and 60 years old in good health and CMV-seropositive. Both conserved end residues are part of each CDR3. The D gene is left open where the match is weak.

CDR3aa,CDR3nt,d_gene,len,v_gene,j_gene
CATSGQQNTEAFF,TGTGCCACCTCGGGACAGCAGAACACTGAAGCTTTCTTT,TRBD1,13,TRBV18,TRBJ1-1
CASSQDRANYGYTF,TGTGCCAGCAGTCAGGACAGAGCTAACTATGGCTACACCTTC,NA,14,TRBV27,TRBJ1-2
CASSRRGYGYTF,TGTGCCAGCAGTAGAAGGGGCTATGGCTACACCTTC,NA,12,TRBV25-1,TRBJ1-2
CASSPTGGLQPQHF,TGTGCCAGTAGTCCTACAGGGGGCCTTCAGCCCCAGCATTTT,TRBD1,14,TRBV19,TRBJ1-5
CASSQLGTDTNTGELFF,TGTGCCAGCAGCCAACTTGGGACAGACACGAACACCGGGGAGCTGTTTTTT,TRBD1,17,TRBV7-8,TRBJ2-2
CASSETSGVETQYF,TGTGCCAGCAGTGAAACTAGCGGGGTTGAGACCCAGTACTTC,TRBD2,14,TRBV25-1,TRBJ2-5
CASSRGGAGEKLFF,TGTGCCAGCAGCCGAGGTGGGGCAGGTGAAAAACTGTTTTTT,NA,14,TRBV7-2,TRBJ1-4
CASSLFHFRGNPEKLFF,TGTGCCAGCAGCTTGTTCCATTTCCGGGGAAACCCTGAAAAACTGTTTTTT,NA,17,TRBV5-5,TRBJ1-4
CASHRDSLQPQHF,TGTGCCAGCCATAGGGACTCTCTTCAGCCCCAGCATTTT,NA,13,TRBV2,TRBJ1-5
CASSPHSGANVLTF,TGCGCCAGCAGCCCCCACTCTGGGGCCAACGTCCTGACTTTC,NA,14,TRBV5-1,TRBJ2-6